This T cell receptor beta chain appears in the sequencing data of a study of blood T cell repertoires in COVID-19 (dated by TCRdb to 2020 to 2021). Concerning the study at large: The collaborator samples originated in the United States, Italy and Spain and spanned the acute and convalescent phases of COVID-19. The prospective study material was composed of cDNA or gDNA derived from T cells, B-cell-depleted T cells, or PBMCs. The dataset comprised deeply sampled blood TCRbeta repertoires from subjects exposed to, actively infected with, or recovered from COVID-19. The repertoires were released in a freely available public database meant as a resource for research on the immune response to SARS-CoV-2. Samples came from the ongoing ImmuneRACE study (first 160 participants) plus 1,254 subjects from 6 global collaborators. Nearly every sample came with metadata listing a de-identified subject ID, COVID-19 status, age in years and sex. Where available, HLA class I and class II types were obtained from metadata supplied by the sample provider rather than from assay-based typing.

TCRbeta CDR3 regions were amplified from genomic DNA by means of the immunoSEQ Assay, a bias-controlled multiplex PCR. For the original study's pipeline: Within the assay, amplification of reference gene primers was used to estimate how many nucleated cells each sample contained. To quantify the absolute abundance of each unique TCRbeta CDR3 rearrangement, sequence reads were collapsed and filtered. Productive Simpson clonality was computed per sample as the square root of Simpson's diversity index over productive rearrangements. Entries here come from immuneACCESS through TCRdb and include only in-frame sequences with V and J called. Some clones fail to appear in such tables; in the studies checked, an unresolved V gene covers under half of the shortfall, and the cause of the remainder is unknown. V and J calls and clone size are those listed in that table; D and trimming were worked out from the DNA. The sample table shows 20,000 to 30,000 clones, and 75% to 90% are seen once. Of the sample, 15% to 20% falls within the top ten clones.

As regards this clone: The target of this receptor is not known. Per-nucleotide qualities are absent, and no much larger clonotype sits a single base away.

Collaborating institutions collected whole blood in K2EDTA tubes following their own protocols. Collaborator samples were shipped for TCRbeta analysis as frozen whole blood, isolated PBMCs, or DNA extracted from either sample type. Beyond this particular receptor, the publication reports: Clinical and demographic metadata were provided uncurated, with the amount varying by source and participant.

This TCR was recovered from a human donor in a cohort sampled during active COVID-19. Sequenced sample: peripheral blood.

The bases are TGCGCCAGCAGCAAAGGGACAAAAAATGAAAAACTGTTTTTT. Translation gives CASSKGTKNEKLFF. The V and J segments used are TRBV5-1 and TRBJ1-4; perhaps TRBD1 is the D gene, with 6 bases matching. V is clipped by 4 bases and J by 5 bases, and the sequence between their germline boundaries is 12 bases long. From the cysteine through the phenylalanine, the CDR3 covers 14 amino acids. Here the CDR3 DNA is all that survives: 42 bases in frame from base 1. Via the germline V gene, CDR1 is SGHRS and CDR2 YFSETQ.